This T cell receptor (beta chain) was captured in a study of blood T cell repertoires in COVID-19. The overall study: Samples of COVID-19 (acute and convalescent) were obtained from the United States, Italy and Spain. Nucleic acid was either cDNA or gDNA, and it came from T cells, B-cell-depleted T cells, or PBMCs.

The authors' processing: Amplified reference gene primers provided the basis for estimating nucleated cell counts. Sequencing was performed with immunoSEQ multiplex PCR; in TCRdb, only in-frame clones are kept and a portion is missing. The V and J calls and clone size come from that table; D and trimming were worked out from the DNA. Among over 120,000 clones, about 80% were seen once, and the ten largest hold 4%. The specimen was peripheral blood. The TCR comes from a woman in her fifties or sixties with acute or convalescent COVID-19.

DNA for the CDR3: TGTGCCAGCAGCTTACTCTTGGGACAACAAGAGACCCAGTACTTC. This gives the protein CASSLLLGQQETQYF. V and J are TRBV7-9 and TRBJ2-5; perhaps TRBD1 as D (6 bases). This CDR3 comprises 15 residues. V lost 2 bases, J lost 2 bases, and 12 bases lay in between. From germline, CDR1 is SEHNR and CDR2 FQNEAQ (reference sequence).